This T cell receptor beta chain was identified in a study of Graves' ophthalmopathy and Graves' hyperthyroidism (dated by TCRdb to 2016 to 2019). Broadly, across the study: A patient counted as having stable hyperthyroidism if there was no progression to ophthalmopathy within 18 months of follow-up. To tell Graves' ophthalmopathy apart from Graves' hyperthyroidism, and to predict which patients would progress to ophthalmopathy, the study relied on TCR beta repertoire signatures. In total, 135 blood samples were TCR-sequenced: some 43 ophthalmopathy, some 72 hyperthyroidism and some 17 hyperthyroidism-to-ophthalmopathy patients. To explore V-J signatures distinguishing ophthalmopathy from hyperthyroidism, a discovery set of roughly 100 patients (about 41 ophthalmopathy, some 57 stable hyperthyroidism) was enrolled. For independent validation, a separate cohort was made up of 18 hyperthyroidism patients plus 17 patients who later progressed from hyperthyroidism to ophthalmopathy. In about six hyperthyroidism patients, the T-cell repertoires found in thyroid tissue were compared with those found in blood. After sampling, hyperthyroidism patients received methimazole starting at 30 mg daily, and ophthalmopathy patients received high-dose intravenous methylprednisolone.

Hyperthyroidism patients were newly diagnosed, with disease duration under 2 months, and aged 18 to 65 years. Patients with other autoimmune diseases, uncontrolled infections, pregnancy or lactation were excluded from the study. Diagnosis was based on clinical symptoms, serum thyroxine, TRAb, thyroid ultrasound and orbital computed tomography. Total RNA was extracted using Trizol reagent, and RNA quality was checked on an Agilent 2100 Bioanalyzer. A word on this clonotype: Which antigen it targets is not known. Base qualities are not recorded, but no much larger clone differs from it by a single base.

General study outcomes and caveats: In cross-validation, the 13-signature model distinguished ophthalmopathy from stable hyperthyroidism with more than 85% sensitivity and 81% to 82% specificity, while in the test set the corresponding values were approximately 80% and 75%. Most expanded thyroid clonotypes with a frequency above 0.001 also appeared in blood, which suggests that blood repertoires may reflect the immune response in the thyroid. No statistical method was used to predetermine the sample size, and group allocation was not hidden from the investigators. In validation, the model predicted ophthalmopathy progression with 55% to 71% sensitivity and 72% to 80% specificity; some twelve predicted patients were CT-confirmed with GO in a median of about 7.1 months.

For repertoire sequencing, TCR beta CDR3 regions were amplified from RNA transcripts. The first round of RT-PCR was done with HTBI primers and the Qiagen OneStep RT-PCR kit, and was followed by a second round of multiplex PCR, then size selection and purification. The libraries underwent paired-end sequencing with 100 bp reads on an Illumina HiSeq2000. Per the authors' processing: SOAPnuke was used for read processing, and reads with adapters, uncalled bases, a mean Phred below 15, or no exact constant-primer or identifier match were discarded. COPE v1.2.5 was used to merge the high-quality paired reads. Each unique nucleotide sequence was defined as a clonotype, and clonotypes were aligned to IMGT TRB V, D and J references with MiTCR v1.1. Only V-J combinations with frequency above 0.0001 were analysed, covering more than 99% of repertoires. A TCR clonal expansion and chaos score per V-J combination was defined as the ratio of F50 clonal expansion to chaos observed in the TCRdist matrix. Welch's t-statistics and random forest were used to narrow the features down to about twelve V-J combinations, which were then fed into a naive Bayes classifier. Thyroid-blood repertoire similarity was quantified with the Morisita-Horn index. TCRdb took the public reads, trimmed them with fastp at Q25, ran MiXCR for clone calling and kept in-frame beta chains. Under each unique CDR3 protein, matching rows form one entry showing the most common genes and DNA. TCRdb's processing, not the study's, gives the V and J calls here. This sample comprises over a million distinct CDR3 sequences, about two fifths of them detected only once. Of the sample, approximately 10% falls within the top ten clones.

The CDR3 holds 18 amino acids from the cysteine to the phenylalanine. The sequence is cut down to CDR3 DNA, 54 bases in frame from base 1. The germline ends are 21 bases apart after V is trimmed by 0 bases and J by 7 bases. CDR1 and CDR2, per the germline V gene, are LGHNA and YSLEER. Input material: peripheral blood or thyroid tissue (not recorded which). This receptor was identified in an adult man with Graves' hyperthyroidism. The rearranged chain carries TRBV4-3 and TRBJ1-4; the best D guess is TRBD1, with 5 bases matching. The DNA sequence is TGCGCCAGCAGCCAAGATCTCCTGACAGATCAGCGTCGTGAAAAACTGTTTTTT. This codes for CASSQDLLTDQRREKLFF.